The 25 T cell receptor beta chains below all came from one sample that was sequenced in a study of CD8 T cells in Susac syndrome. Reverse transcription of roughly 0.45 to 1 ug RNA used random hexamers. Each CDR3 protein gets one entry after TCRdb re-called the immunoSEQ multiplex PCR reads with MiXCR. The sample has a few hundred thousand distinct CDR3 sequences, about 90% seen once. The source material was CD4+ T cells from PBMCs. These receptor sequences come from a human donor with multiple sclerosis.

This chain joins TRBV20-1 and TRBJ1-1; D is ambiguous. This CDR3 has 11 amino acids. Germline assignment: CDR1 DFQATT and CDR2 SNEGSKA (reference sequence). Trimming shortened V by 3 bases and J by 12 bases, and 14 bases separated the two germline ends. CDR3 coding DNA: TGCAGTGCTAGGTCCGGTCAGTTCTCTTTCTTT. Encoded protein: CSARSGQFSFF.

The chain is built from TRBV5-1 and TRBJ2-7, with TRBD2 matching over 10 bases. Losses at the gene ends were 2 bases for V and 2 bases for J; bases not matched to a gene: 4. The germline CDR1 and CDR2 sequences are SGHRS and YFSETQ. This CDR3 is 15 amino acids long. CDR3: CASSFSGGRAYEQYF. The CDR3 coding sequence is TGCGCCAGCAGCTTTAGCGGGGGGCGAGCCTACGAGCAGTACTTC.

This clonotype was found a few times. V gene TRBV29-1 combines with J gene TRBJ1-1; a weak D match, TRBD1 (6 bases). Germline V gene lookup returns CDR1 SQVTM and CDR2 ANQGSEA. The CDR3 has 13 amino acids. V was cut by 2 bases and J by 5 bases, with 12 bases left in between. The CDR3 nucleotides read TGCAGCGTTGAATCCGGGGGCAGGACTGAAGCTTTCTTT. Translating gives CSVESGGRTEAFF.

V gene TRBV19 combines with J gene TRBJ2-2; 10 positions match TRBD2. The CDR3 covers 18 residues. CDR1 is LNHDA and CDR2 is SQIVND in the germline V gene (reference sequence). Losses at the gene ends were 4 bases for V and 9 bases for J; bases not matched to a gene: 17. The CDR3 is CASSTTFGSSGRRRELFF. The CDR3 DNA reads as TGTGCCAGTAGTACGACCTTCGGATCTAGCGGGAGACGCCGGGAGCTGTTTTTT.

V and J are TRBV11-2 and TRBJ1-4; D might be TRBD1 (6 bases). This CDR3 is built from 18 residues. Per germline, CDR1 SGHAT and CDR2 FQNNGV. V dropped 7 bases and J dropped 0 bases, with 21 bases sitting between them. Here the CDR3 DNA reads TGTGCCAGCACCATAGGGTTGGGGGCTCGGGCAACTAATGAAAAACTGTTTTTT. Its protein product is CASTIGLGARATNEKLFF.

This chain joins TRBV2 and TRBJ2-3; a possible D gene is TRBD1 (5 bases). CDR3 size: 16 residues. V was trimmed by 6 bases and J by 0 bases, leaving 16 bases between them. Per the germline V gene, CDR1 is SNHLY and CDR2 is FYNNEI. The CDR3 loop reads CASRNGATESTDTQYF. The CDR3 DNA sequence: TGTGCCAGCAGAAATGGCGCGACAGAAAGCACAGATACGCAGTATTTT.

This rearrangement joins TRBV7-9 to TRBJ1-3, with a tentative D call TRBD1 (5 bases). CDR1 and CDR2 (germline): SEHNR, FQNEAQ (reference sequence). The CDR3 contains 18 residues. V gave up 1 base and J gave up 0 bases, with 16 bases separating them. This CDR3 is CASSLDTGPPSSGNTIYF. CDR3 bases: TGTGCCAGCAGCTTAGATACGGGGCCGCCAAGCTCTGGAAACACCATATATTTT.

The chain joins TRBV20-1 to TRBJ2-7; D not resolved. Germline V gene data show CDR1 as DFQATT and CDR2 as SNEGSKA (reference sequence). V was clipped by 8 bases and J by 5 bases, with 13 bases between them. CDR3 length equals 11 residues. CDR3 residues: CSPSRADEQYF. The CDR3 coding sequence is TGCAGTCCATCACGGGCCGACGAGCAGTACTTC.

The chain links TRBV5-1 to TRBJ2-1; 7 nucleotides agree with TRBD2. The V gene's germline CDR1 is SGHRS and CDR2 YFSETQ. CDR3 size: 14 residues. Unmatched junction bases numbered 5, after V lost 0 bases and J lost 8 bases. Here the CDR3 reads CASSLGLASDEQFF. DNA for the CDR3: TGCGCCAGCAGCTTGGGACTAGCCTCCGATGAGCAGTTCTTC.

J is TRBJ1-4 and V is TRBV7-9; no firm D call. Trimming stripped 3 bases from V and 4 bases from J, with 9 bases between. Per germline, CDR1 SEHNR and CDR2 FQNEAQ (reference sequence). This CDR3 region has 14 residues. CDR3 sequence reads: CASSFNGGNEKLFF. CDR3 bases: TGTGCCAGCAGCTTTAACGGTGGTAATGAAAAACTGTTTTTT. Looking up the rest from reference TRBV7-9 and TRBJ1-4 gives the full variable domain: DTGVSQNPRHKITKRGQNVTFRCDPISEHNRLYWYRQTLGQGPEFLTYFQNEAQLEKSRLLSDRFSAERPKGSFSTLEIQRTEQGDSAMYLCASSFNGGNEKLFFGSGTQLSVL.

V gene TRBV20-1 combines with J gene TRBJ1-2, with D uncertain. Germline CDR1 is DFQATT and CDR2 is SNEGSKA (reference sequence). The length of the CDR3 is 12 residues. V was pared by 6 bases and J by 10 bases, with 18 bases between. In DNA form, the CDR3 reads TGCAGTGCCGGCGGGTCAGCTCGGGACTACACCTTC. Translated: CSAGGSARDYTF.

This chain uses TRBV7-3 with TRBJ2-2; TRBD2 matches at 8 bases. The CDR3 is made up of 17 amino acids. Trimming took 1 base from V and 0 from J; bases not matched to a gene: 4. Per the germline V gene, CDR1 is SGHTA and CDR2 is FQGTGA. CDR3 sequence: CASSLNGGATNTGELFF. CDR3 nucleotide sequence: TGTGCCAGCAGCTTAAACGGGGGGGCCACGAACACCGGGGAGCTGTTTTTT.

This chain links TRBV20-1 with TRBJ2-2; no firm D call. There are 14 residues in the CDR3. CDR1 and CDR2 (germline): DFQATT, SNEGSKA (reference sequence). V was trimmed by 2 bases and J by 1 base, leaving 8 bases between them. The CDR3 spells CSARRAGNTGELFF. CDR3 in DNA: TGCAGTGCTAGACGGGCAGGGAACACCGGGGAGCTGTTTTTT.

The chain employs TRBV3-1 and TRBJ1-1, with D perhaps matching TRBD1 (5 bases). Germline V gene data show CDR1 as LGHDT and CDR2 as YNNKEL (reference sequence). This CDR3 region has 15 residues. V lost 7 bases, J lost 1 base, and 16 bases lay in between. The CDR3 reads CASTSRGRANTEAFF. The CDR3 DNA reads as TGTGCCAGCACCTCAAGGGGACGGGCGAACACTGAAGCTTTCTTT.

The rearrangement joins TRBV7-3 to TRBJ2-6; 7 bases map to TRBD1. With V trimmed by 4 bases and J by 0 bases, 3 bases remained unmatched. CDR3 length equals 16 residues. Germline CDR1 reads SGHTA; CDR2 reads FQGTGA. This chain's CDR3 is CASSSTGSSGANVLTF. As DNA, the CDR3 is TGTGCCAGCAGCTCGACAGGGAGCTCTGGGGCCAACGTCCTGACTTTC.

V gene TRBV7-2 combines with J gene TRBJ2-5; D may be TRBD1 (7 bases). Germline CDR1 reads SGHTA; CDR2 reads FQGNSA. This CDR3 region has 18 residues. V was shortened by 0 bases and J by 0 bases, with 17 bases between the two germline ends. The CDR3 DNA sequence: TGTGCCAGCAGCTTAGCCCCAGGGGGGAGGCGTTACCAAGAGACCCAGTACTTC. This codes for CASSLAPGGRRYQETQYF.

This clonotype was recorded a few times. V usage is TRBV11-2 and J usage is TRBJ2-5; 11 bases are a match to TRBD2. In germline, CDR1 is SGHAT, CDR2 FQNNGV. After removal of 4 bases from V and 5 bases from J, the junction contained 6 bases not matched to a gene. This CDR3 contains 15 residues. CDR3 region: CASSWGTSGRETQYF. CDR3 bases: TGTGCCAGCAGCTGGGGGACTAGCGGTCGCGAGACCCAGTACTTC.

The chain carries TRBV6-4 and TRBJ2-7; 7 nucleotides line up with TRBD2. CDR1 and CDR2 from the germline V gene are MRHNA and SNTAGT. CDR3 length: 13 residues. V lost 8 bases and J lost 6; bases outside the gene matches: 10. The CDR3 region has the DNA TGTGCCAGCGGACGGAGCGGGAACTCCGAGCAGTACTTC. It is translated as CASGRSGNSEQYF.

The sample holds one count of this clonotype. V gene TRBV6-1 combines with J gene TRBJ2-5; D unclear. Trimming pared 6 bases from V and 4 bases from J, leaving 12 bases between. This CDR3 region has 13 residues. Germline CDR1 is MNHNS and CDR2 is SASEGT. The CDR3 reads CASSGWGGETQYF. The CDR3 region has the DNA TGTGCCAGCAGCGGGTGGGGTGGAGAGACCCAGTACTTC.

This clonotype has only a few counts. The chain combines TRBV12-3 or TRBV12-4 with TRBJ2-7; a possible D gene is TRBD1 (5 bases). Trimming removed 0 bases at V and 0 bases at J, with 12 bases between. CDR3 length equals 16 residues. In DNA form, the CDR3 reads TGTGCCAGCAGTTTAGCGCGACAGTTTAGCTCCTACGAGCAGTACTTC. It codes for CASSLARQFSSYEQYF.

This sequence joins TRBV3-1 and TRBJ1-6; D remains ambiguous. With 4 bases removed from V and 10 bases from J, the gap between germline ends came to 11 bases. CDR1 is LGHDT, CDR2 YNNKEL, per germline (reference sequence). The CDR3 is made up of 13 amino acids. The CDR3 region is CASSLRAPSPLHF. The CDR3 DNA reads TGTGCCAGCAGCCTCCGGGCCCCCTCACCCCTCCACTTT.

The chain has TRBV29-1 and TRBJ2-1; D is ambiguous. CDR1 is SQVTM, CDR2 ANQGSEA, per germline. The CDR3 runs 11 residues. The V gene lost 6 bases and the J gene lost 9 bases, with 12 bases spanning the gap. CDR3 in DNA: TGCAGCGTGGCCCAGGCCTCTGAGCAGTTCTTC. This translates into CSVAQASEQFF.

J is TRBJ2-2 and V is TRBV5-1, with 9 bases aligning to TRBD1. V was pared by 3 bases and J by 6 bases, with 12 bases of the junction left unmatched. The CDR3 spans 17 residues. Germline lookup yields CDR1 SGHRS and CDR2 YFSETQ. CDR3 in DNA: TGCGCCAGCAGCTACACCCCACCGGGACAGGGTTCCGGGGAGCTGTTTTTT. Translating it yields CASSYTPPGQGSGELFF.

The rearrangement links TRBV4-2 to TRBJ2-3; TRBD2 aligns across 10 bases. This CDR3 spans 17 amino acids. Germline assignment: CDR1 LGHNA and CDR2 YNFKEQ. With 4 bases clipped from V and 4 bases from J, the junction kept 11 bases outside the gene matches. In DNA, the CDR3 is TGTGCCAGCAGCCGAGGTGAAGCGGGGGGGCCCCCAGATACGCAGTATTTT. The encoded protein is CASSRGEAGGPPDTQYF.

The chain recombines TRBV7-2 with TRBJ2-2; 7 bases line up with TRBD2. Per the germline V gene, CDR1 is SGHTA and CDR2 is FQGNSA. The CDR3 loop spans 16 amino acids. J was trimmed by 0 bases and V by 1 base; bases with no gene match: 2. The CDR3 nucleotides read TGTGCCAGCAGCTTAGTCGGACTAGCGAACACCGGGGAGCTGTTTTTT. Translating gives CASSLVGLANTGELFF. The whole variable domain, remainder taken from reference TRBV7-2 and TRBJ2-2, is GAGVSQSPSNKVTEKGKDVELRCDPISGHTALYWYRQSLGQGLEFLIYFQGNSAPDKSGLPSDRFSAERTGGSVSTLTIQRTQQEDSAVYLCASSLVGLANTGELFFGEGSRLTVL.